This T cell receptor (beta chain) was sequenced for a study of blood T cell repertoires in COVID-19. Study details: Whether acute or convalescent, the COVID-19 samples came from the United States, Italy and Spain. PBMCs, B-cell-depleted T cells, or T cells were the source of the cDNA or gDNA that made up the material.

Germline V gene data show CDR1 as KGHSH and CDR2 as LQKENI. The J segment lost 8 bases and the V segment lost 3 bases, leaving 9 bases of the junction unmatched. This CDR3 spans 16 amino acids. Authors' processing steps: Amplifying reference gene primers gave estimates of nucleated cell counts. TCRdb keeps only in-frame clones here, not all; method: immunoSEQ multiplex PCR. Clone size and V and J calls were adopted from that table, with D and trimming inferred from the DNA. Of roughly 50,000 clones in the sample, under 90% were seen once. Sequenced sample: peripheral blood. The chain is built from TRBV18 and TRBJ1-6, with 8 nucleotides matching TRBD1. The sequence was collected from a woman aged 60-75 years with acute or convalescent COVID-19. The CDR3 loop is CASSPRDRTIDSPLHF. The CDR3 bases are TGTGCCAGCTCACCCCGGGACAGGACCATAGATTCACCCCTCCACTTT.